The clone carrying this T cell receptor (beta chain) was picked up a small number of times. This record comes from a study of T cells in Graves' hyperthyroidism and ophthalmopathy. RNA transcripts yielded amplified TCR beta CDR3 regions. RT-PCR in the first round (using the HTBI primer set) targeted the TCR CDR3. TCRdb analysed the multiplex PCR reads with MiXCR anew, one entry per CDR3 protein. The data hold more than 600,000 distinct CDR3 sequences, with about 17% observed a single time. Germline CDR1 and CDR2: SGHVT and SQSDAQ. V was shortened by 10 bases and J by 4 bases, with 13 bases between the two germline ends. CDR3 size: 12 residues.

The TCR was taken from a man younger than 35 with Graves' hyperthyroidism. The chain combines TRBV7-4 with TRBJ1-1; D might be TRBD1 (6 bases). The sample taken for sequencing was blood. The CDR3 is CAIEGGSTEAFF. CDR3 sequence (DNA): TGTGCCATAGAGGGGGGCAGCACTGAAGCTTTCTTT.